The 29 T cell receptor beta chains given below trace back to one sample, sequenced in a study of cytomegalovirus exposure and HLA in healthy donors. This table comes from immunoSEQ multiplex PCR, and its TCRdb copy is limited to in-frame clones, with some not included. The sample has approximately 58,000 clones, 90% to 95% seen once; the top ten hold about 2.2%. The specimen was PBMCs. The receptors here all came from a woman aged 25 to 39 in good health and CMV-seronegative.

This chain joins TRBV11-2 and TRBJ2-4; 7 nucleotides agree with TRBD2. The trim removed 0 bases at V and 6 bases at J, leaving 8 bases unmatched. CDR3 length equals 16 residues. The germline V gene has CDR1 SGHAT and CDR2 FQNNGV. CDR3 loop: CASSLDSAGVGNIQYF. The CDR3 DNA is TGTGCCAGCAGCTTAGATTCTGCGGGAGTGGGAAACATTCAGTACTTC.

The chain carries TRBV11-1 and TRBJ2-1; D unresolved. The CDR3 extends over 13 amino acids. CDR1 and CDR2 (germline): SGHAT, FQDESV (reference sequence). V was cut by 3 bases and J by 6 bases, with 9 bases left in between. CDR3 DNA: TGTGCCAGCAGCTTCGGTGAGGCCAATGAGCAGTTCTTC. This gives the protein CASSFGEANEQFF.

J is TRBJ1-2 and V is TRBV6-5, with 9 bases fitting TRBD1. Germline V gene data show CDR1 as MNHEY and CDR2 as SVGAGI. The CDR3 loop spans 14 amino acids. V lost 2 bases to trimming and J lost 4 bases; unmatched junction nucleotides: 2. This CDR3 is CASSYETGGYGYTF. In DNA form, the CDR3 reads TGTGCCAGCAGTTACGAGACAGGGGGCTATGGCTACACCTTC.

The gene calls are TRBV29-1 and TRBJ2-1; 10 bases line up with TRBD2. The junction had 3 bases not matched to a gene; V was cut back by 4 bases and J by 6 bases. The germline V gene encodes CDR1 SQVTM and CDR2 ANQGSEA. This CDR3 has 13 amino acids. In DNA form, the CDR3 reads TGCAGCGTTGCACTAGCGGGGATCAATGAGCAGTTCTTC. Its translation is CSVALAGINEQFF.

This chain joins TRBV30 and TRBJ2-7; 7 nucleotides agree with TRBD1. CDR3 length equals 13 residues. V lost 0 bases and J lost 10; bases outside the gene matches: 9. Germline V gene lookup returns CDR1 GTSNPN and CDR2 SVGIG (reference sequence). CDR3 bases: TGTGCCTGGAGTGTACTGGCAGGGGGAACCCAGTACTTC. Residues: CAWSVLAGGTQYF.

The chain is built from TRBV19 and TRBJ1-5, with TRBD1 identical over 10 bases. The V segment lost 8 bases and the J segment 7 bases; nucleotides outside the gene matches: 8. The germline V gene encodes CDR1 LNHDA and CDR2 SQIVND (reference sequence). The CDR3 loop spans 14 amino acids. In DNA, the CDR3 is TGTGCCAGTCATCCGGGACAGGGGAACCAGCCCCAGCATTTT. Amino acids: CASHPGQGNQPQHF.

This chain connects TRBV10-1 to TRBJ2-2; D remains unclear. The CDR3 spans 14 residues. Germline loops: CDR1 WNHNN, CDR2 SYGVQD (reference sequence). Trimming took off 0 bases at V and 6 bases at J, with 8 bases between the two ends. The CDR3 is CASSESSSPGELFF. Written as DNA, the CDR3 is TGCGCCAGCAGTGAGTCGAGTTCACCCGGGGAGCTGTTTTTT.

V gene TRBV28 combines with J gene TRBJ2-1; 11 bases match TRBD2. The CDR3 extends over 16 amino acids. From germline, CDR1 is MDHEN and CDR2 SYDVKM. Trimming removed 8 bases from V and 0 bases from J; junction bases left unmatched: 6. CDR3 sequence reads: CASRTSGSRSYNEQFF. The CDR3 DNA sequence: TGTGCCAGCCGGACTAGCGGGTCCCGCTCCTACAATGAGCAGTTCTTC.

This clone was found a few times. The gene calls are TRBV2 and TRBJ2-5, with TRBD1 identical over 8 bases. Germline CDR1 reads SNHLY; CDR2 reads FYNNEI. This CDR3 has 16 residues. With V trimmed by 4 bases and J by 4 bases, 11 bases remained unmatched. The CDR3 loop reads CASSAKTGEVGETQYF. The CDR3 DNA reads as TGTGCCAGCAGTGCTAAGACAGGGGAGGTAGGAGAGACCCAGTACTTC.

This clone was counted between two and nine times. V and J are TRBV4-1 and TRBJ2-7; D call uncertain. Per germline, CDR1 MGHRA and CDR2 YSYEKL. Deletions cut 2 bases from V and 2 bases from J, with 7 bases between. CDR3 size: 13 residues. CDR3 loop: CASSQKETYEQYF. The CDR3, as DNA: TGCGCCAGCAGCCAAAAGGAGACCTACGAGCAGTACTTC.

J is TRBJ2-5 and V is TRBV6-1; D is possibly TRBD1 (5 bases). The last part of the DNA fits TRBJ2-7 better; the J call may be wrong. The CDR3 runs to 13 residues. CDR1 is MNHNS and CDR2 is SASEGT in the germline V gene. CDR3 sequence (DNA): TGTGCCAGCAGTGAACAGGGCCCCTACGAGCAGTACTTC. It translates to CASSEQGPYEQYF.

This clone was detected a few times. V is TRBV6-4 and J is TRBJ2-1; the match to TRBD2 covers 11 bases. The CDR3 has 15 amino acids. The germline gives CDR1 MRHNA, CDR2 SNTAGT. Trimming removed 5 bases from V and 6 bases from J; junction bases left unmatched: 6. The CDR3 spells CASSPLAGGVNEQFF. The CDR3 bases are TGTGCCAGCAGTCCTTTAGCGGGAGGGGTCAATGAGCAGTTCTTC.

This chain joins TRBV27 and TRBJ1-2, with 9 bases lining up with TRBD1. The J segment lost 8 bases and the V segment lost 4 bases, leaving 8 bases of the junction unmatched. In germline, CDR1 is MNHEY, CDR2 SMNVEV (reference sequence). The CDR3 contains 14 residues. The DNA of the CDR3 is TGTGCCAGCAGTTCAACAGGGGGCGCGGGGGGCTACACCTTC. Amino acid sequence: CASSSTGGAGGYTF.

The chain joins TRBV18 to TRBJ2-7; TRBD2 might be the D (5 bases). Trimming shortened V by 3 bases and J by 2 bases, and 8 bases separated the two germline ends. This CDR3 is built from 13 residues. The germline gives CDR1 KGHSH, CDR2 LQKENI. The CDR3 protein is CASSPKTTYEQYF. CDR3 DNA sequence: TGTGCCAGCTCACCGAAGACTACCTACGAGCAGTACTTC.

The chain couples TRBV6-1 to TRBJ2-7, with 7 positions matching TRBD2. The CDR3 has 14 amino acids. CDR1 is MNHNS and CDR2 is SASEGT in the germline V gene. V lost 7 bases and J lost 1; bases outside the gene matches: 7. The CDR3 is CASTTRDYSYEQYF. CDR3 DNA: TGTGCCAGCACCACCCGGGACTATTCCTACGAGCAGTACTTC.

This chain connects TRBV6-1 to TRBJ1-1; D unclear. Trimming took off 6 bases at V and 7 bases at J, with 15 bases between the two ends. CDR1 is MNHNS and CDR2 is SASEGT in the germline V gene. CDR3 length: 13 amino acids. In DNA, the CDR3 is TGTGCCAGCAGCTCGAATTCATTCTATGAAGCTTTCTTT. This sequence encodes CASSSNSFYEAFF.

This chain joins TRBV28 and TRBJ1-5, with D perhaps TRBD1 (5 bases). The CDR3 runs to 15 residues. V was clipped by 5 bases and J by 4 bases, with 15 bases between them. The V gene's germline CDR1 is MDHEN and CDR2 SYDVKM. For the CDR3, the DNA is TGTGCCAGCAGTGCCGACAGTTCCCCTAATCAGCCCCAGCATTTT. Residues: CASSADSSPNQPQHF.

The genes are TRBV28 and TRBJ2-1; 8 bases fit TRBD1. This CDR3 contains 15 residues. V shed 3 bases, J shed 9 bases, and the junction held 10 bases outside the gene matches. The V gene's germline CDR1 is MDHEN and CDR2 SYDVKM. The CDR3 sequence is CASSFPRQGAGEQFF. CDR3 nucleotides: TGTGCCAGCAGTTTTCCCAGGCAGGGGGCTGGTGAGCAGTTCTTC.

V is TRBV27 and J is TRBJ2-7, with 8 nucleotides matching TRBD1. Germline-derived CDR1 and CDR2 are MNHEY and SMNVEV (reference sequence). This CDR3 has 15 amino acids. V lost 6 bases to trimming and J lost 5 bases; unmatched junction nucleotides: 12. The CDR3 nucleotides are TGTGCCAGCAGGGGGGCTGACAGGGGAGGCCACGAGCAGTACTTC. Protein product: CASRGADRGGHEQYF.

The chain carries TRBV5-1 and TRBJ1-4; maybe TRBD1 (6 bases). V shed 4 bases and J shed 0 bases, with 13 bases lying between them. This CDR3 spans 16 amino acids. Per germline, CDR1 SGHRS and CDR2 YFSETQ. The CDR3 DNA follows: TGCGCCAGCAGCCAAAAAGACAGGACAACTAATGAAAAACTGTTTTTT. It is translated as CASSQKDRTTNEKLFF.

This clone has just one count. The chain links TRBV6-1 to TRBJ1-1; 7 bases are a match to TRBD1. The CDR3 runs to 16 residues. CDR1 MNHNS and CDR2 SASEGT come from the germline V gene. V dropped 4 bases and J dropped 5; count of bases not matched to a gene: 13. CDR3: CASSGTGITRETEAFF. CDR3 bases: TGTGCCAGCAGTGGGACAGGTATAACGAGGGAAACTGAAGCTTTCTTT.

The V call is TRBV2, the J call TRBJ2-5, with TRBD2 as a possible D gene (6 bases). The CDR3 is 12 residues long. Germline V CDR1 and CDR2: SNHLY, FYNNEI. Between the trimmed V and J ends, which lost 6 bases and 6 bases, there was a span of 11 bases. CDR3 residues: CASRTSPQTQYF. CDR3 coding DNA: TGTGCCAGCAGGACTAGTCCTCAGACCCAGTACTTC.

The chain couples TRBV18 to TRBJ1-4; D unresolved. The CDR3 consists of 14 residues. Germline loops: CDR1 KGHSH, CDR2 LQKENI. Trimming removed 4 bases from V and 5 bases from J, with 11 bases in between. This CDR3 reads CASSRSQKNEKLFF. Written as DNA, the CDR3 is TGTGCCAGCTCACGGTCACAGAAGAATGAAAAACTGTTTTTT.

The rearrangement joins TRBV27 to TRBJ2-7; TRBD2 matches at 7 bases. J gave up 1 base and V 8 bases, and 5 bases lay outside the gene matches. This CDR3 has 13 residues. Germline CDR1 is MNHEY and CDR2 is SMNVEV (reference sequence). This chain's CDR3 is CASEGLGSYEQYF. CDR3 bases: TGTGCCAGCGAAGGACTAGGTTCCTACGAGCAGTACTTC.

The chain employs TRBV10-3 and TRBJ2-1, with 7 positions matching TRBD1. The junction had 2 bases not matched to a gene; V was cut back by 4 bases and J by 5 bases. Per germline, CDR1 ENHRY and CDR2 SYGVKD. This CDR3 comprises 13 residues. Here the CDR3 DNA reads TGTGCCATCAGTGGGACAGGTGACAATGAGCAGTTCTTC. The encoded protein is CAISGTGDNEQFF.

The chain has TRBV19 and TRBJ1-5; 10 bases align to TRBD1. CDR3 size: 17 residues. The V gene end was trimmed by 5 bases and the J gene end by 1 base; junction bases not matched to a gene: 8. Germline CDR1 is LNHDA and CDR2 is SQIVND (reference sequence). The CDR3 sequence: CASSASGQGISNQPQHF. CDR3 in DNA: TGTGCCAGTAGTGCCTCGGGACAGGGGATAAGCAATCAGCCCCAGCATTTT.

The V gene is TRBV28, the J gene TRBJ1-4, with TRBD1 matching 7 bases. Germline V gene data show CDR1 as MDHEN and CDR2 as SYDVKM. CDR3 length equals 16 residues. V trimming: 1 base; J trimming: 1 base; junction bases outside the gene matches: 3. This chain's CDR3 is CASSLLRGQTNEKLFF. The CDR3 nucleotides read TGTGCCAGCAGTTTATTAAGGGGGCAAACTAATGAAAAACTGTTTTTT. Full variable domain (outside the CDR3, taken from reference TRBV28 and TRBJ1-4): DVKVTQSSRYLVKRTGEKVFLECVQDMDHENMFWYRQDPGLGLRLIYFSYDVKMKEKGDIPEGYSVSREKKERFSLILESASTNQTSMYLCASSLLRGQTNEKLFFGSGTQLSVL.

The count of this clone is one. This chain uses TRBV7-9 with TRBJ2-7; D remains ambiguous. Germline V CDR1 and CDR2: SEHNR, FQNEAQ (reference sequence). The CDR3 is 14 amino acids. The ends were cut back, 4 bases at V and 3 bases at J, with 13 bases in the middle. The CDR3 DNA reads TGTGCCAGCAGCTCCTCAGACGGAGTCTACGAGCAGTACTTC. This gives the protein CASSSSDGVYEQYF.

The chain joins TRBV9 to TRBJ2-1, with 15 positions matching TRBD2. In germline, CDR1 is SGDLS, CDR2 YYNGEE. Trimming cost V 3 bases and J 0 bases; bases outside gene matches: 13. The CDR3 covers 21 residues. Here the CDR3 reads CASSGNRGLAGGPNSYNEQFF. The CDR3 DNA sequence: TGTGCCAGCAGCGGCAACCGGGGACTAGCGGGAGGTCCGAACTCCTACAATGAGCAGTTCTTC.